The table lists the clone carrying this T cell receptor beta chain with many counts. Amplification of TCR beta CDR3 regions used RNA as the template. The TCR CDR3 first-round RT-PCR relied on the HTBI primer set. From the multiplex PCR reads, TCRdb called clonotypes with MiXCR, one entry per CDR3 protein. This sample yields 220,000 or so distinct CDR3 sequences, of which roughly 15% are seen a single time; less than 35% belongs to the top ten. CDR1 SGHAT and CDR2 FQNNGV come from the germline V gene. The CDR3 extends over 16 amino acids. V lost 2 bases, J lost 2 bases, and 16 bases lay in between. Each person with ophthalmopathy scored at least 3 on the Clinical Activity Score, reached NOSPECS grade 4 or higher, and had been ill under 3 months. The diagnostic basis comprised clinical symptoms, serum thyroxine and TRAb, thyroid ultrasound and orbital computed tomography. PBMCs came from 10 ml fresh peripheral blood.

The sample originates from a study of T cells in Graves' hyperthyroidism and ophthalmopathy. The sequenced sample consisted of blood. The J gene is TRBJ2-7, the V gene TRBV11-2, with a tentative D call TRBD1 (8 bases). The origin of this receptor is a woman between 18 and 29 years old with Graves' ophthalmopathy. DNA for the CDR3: TGTGCCAGCAGCTTATATCAGGGGGCGGGGGCCTACGAGCAGTACTTC. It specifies CASSLYQGAGAYEQYF.